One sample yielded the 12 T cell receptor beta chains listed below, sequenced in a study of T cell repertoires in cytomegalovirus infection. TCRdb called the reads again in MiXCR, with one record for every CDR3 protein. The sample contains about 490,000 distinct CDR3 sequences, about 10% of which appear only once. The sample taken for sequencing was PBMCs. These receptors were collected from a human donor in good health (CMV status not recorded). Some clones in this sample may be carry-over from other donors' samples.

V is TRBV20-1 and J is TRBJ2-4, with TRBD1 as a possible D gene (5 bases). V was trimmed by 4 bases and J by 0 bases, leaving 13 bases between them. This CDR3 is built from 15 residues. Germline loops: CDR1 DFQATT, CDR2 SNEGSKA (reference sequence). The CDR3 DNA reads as TGCAGTGCTACAGCGATTGACAGAGCCAAAAACATTCAGTACTTC. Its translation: CSATAIDRAKNIQYF.

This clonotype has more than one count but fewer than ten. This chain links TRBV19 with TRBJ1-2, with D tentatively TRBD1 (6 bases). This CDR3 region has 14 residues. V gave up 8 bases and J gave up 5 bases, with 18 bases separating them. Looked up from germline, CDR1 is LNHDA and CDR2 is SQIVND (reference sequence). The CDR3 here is CASQLGQGIYGYTF. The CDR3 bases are TGTGCCAGTCAGCTTGGGCAGGGGATATATGGCTACACCTTC.

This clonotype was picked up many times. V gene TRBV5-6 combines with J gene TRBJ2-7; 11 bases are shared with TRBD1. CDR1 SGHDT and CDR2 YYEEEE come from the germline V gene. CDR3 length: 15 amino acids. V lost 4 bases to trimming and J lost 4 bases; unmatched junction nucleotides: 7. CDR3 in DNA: TGTGCCAGCAGCCCCGGTGGGACAGGGGGTTACGAGCAGTACTTC. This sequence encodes CASSPGGTGGYEQYF.

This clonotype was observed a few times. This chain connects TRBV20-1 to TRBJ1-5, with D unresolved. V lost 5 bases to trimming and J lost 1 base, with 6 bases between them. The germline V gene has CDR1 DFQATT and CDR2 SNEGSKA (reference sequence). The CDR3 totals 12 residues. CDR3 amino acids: CSALESNQPQHF. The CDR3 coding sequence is TGCAGTGCTCTGGAGAGCAATCAGCCCCAGCATTTT.

CDR3 region: CSARLGDREDYGYTF. The CDR3, as DNA: TGCAGTGCTAGACTGGGGGACAGGGAGGACTATGGCTACACCTTC. This chain uses TRBV20-1 with TRBJ1-2, with 9 bases fitting TRBD1. The CDR3 spans 15 residues. Germline trimming cut 2 bases from V and 3 bases from J; bases unmatched to any gene: 7. Germline values: CDR1 DFQATT, CDR2 SNEGSKA (reference sequence).

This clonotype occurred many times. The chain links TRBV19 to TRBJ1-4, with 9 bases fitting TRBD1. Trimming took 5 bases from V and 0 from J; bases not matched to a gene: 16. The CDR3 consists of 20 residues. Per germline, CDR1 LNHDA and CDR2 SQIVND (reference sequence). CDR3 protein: CASSGSPGTGWRPTNEKLFF. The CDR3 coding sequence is TGTGCCAGTAGTGGATCGCCCGGGACAGGGTGGAGGCCAACTAATGAAAAACTGTTTTTT.

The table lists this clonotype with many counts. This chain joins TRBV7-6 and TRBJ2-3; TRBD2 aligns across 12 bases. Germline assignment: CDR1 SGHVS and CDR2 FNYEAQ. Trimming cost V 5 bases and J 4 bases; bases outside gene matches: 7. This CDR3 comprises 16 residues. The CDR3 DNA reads TGTGCCAGCAGCCCGAGGGCTAGCGGGGGGGCAGATACGCAGTATTTT. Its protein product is CASSPRASGGADTQYF. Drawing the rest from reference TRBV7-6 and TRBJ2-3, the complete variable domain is GAGVSQSPRYKVTKRGQDVALRCDPISGHVSLYWYRQALGQGPEFLTYFNYEAQQDKSGLPNDRFSAERPEGSISTLTIQRTEQRDSAMYRCASSPRASGGADTQYFGPGTRLTVL.

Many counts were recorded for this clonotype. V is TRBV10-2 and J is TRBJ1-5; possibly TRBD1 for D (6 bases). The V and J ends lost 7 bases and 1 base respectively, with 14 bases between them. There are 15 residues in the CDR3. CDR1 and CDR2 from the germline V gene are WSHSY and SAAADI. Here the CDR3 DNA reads TGCGCCAGCACCCGGAGGGGGGCGAGCAATCAGCCCCAGCATTTT. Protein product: CASTRRGASNQPQHF.

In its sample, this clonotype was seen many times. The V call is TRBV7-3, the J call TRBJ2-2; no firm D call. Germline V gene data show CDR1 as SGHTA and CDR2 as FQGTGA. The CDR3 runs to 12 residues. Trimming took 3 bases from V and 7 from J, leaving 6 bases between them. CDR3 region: CASSFSGGELFF. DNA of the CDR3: TGTGCCAGCAGCTTTTCCGGCGGGGAGCTGTTTTTT.

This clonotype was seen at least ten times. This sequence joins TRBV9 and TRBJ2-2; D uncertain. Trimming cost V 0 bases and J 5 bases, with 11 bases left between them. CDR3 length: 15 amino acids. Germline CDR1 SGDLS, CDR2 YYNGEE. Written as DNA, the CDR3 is TGTGCCAGCAGCGTAGGTGGTGGAGATACCGGGGAGCTGTTTTTT. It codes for CASSVGGGDTGELFF.

CDR3 residues: CASGYLAGVTQYF. The DNA for the CDR3 is TGTGCTAGTGGTTATCTAGCGGGGGTTACGCAGTATTTT. The chain is built from TRBV12-5 and TRBJ2-3; 10 bases line up with TRBD2. There are 13 residues in the CDR3. The J segment lost 8 bases and the V segment lost 4 bases, leaving 3 bases of the junction unmatched. The germline V gene has CDR1 LGHNT and CDR2 FRNRAP.

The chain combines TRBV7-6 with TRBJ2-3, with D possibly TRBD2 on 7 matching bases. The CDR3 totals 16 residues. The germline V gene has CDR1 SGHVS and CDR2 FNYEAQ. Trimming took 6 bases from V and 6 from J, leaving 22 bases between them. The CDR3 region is CASRPPRAEGGDTQYF. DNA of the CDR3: TGTGCCAGCAGGCCCCCCCGGGCGGAGGGGGGGGATACGCAGTATTTT.